This is a list of T cell receptor beta chains from one sample in a study of cytomegalovirus exposure and HLA in healthy donors. Assay: immunoSEQ multiplex PCR; the TCRdb copy retains only in-frame clones and omits some. The data hold 60,000 to 70,000 clones, with just over 65% observed a single time. The sample was PBMCs. The receptors shown here come from a woman aged 25 to 39 in good health and CMV-seronegative. The CDR3 runs from the conserved cysteine through the conserved F or W. A D gene is named only where the DNA matches it firmly. Some rows have no size entry. The others give once, few or many, or a class for an expanded clone.

V gene: TRBV7-8; clone size: -; D gene: -; J gene: TRBJ2-3; CDR3 length: 13; CDR3 DNA: TGTGCCAGCAGCTTAGGCGGCACAGATACGCAGTATTTT; CDR3 protein: CASSLGGTDTQYF
V gene: TRBV5-1; clone size: few; D gene: TRBD1; J gene: TRBJ2-7; CDR3 length: 15; CDR3 DNA: TGCGCCAGCAGCGTGGGACAGGGGGACTTCAACGAGCAGTACTTC; CDR3 protein: CASSVGQGDFNEQYF
V gene: TRBV30; clone size: -; D gene: TRBD1; J gene: TRBJ2-7; CDR3 length: 15; CDR3 DNA: TGTGCCTGGAGAAGTACGACAGGGCTAAGCTACGAGCAGTACTTC; CDR3 protein: CAWRSTTGLSYEQYF
V gene: TRBV5-4; clone size: once; D gene: TRBD2; J gene: TRBJ2-1; CDR3 length: 15; CDR3 DNA: TGTGCCAGCAGCTTGAGACGGGGGGGCTTCAATGAGCAGTTCTTC; CDR3 protein: CASSLRRGGFNEQFF
V gene: TRBV6-4; clone size: -; D gene: -; J gene: TRBJ1-2; CDR3 length: 15; CDR3 DNA: TGTGCCAGCAGTGACCTGAGTGGGGGGAGCTATGGCTACACCTTC; CDR3 protein: CASSDLSGGSYGYTF
V gene: TRBV27; clone size: -; D gene: -; J gene: TRBJ2-7; CDR3 length: 14; CDR3 DNA: TGTGCCAGCAGTTGGGGCAGGGAAGCCTACGAGCAGTACTTC; CDR3 protein: CASSWGREAYEQYF
V gene: TRBV2; clone size: -; D gene: -; J gene: TRBJ2-7; CDR3 length: 16; CDR3 DNA: TGTGCCAGCATTTATTATTCGGGGAACCCCCCCTACGAGCAGTACTTC; CDR3 protein: CASIYYSGNPPYEQYF
V gene: TRBV7-2; clone size: -; D gene: TRBD2; J gene: TRBJ2-7; CDR3 length: 17; CDR3 DNA: TGTGCCAGCAGCTTAGCGCTGGGGACTAGCACGTTTGACGAGCAGTACTTC; CDR3 protein: CASSLALGTSTFDEQYF
V gene: TRBV4-1; clone size: -; D gene: -; J gene: TRBJ2-3; CDR3 length: 16; CDR3 DNA: TGCGCCAGCAGTCCGGCCTACAGGGTTACGGGAGGTACGCAGTATTTT; CDR3 protein: CASSPAYRVTGGTQYF
V gene: TRBV2; clone size: -; D gene: TRBD2; J gene: TRBJ2-3; CDR3 length: 13; CDR3 DNA: TGTGCCAGCAGCGAATGGACTAGCGGTACGCAGTATTTT; CDR3 protein: CASSEWTSGTQYF
V gene: TRBV5-6; clone size: -; D gene: TRBD2; J gene: TRBJ2-1; CDR3 length: 14; CDR3 DNA: TGTGCCAGCAGCTTGGGACTAGCGGGTGGGGAGCAGTTCTTC; CDR3 protein: CASSLGLAGGEQFF
V gene: TRBV4-2; clone size: -; D gene: -; J gene: TRBJ2-1; CDR3 length: 15; CDR3 DNA: TGTGCCAGCAGCCAGGACAGTGGCTCCTACAATGAGCAGTTCTTC; CDR3 protein: CASSQDSGSYNEQFF
V gene: TRBV5-1; clone size: -; D gene: TRBD2; J gene: TRBJ2-5; CDR3 length: 14; CDR3 DNA: TGCGCCAGCAGCGCTAGCGGGCTCCAAGAGACCCAGTACTTC; CDR3 protein: CASSASGLQETQYF
V gene: TRBV7-9; clone size: -; D gene: TRBD2; J gene: TRBJ2-7; CDR3 length: 14; CDR3 DNA: TGTGCCAGCAGCTTTCTAGCGGGGGGGCGCGAGCAGTACTTC; CDR3 protein: CASSFLAGGREQYF
V gene: TRBV18; clone size: -; D gene: TRBD2; J gene: TRBJ2-1; CDR3 length: 14; CDR3 DNA: TGTGCCAGCTCGCCGGGGACTACCGACAATGAGCAGTTCTTC; CDR3 protein: CASSPGTTDNEQFF
V gene: TRBV2; clone size: -; D gene: -; J gene: TRBJ1-2; CDR3 length: 13; CDR3 DNA: TGTGCCAGCAGCCAGGGGTACCTCTATGGCTACACCTTC; CDR3 protein: CASSQGYLYGYTF
V gene: TRBV15; clone size: once; D gene: TRBD1; J gene: TRBJ2-2; CDR3 length: 15; CDR3 DNA: TGTGCCACCAGTACGGGGACAGTGAACACCGGGGAGCTGTTTTTT; CDR3 protein: CATSTGTVNTGELFF
V gene: TRBV25-1; clone size: -; D gene: -; J gene: TRBJ1-6; CDR3 length: 15; CDR3 DNA: TGTGCCAGCGCCCGGGGGAGAGCTTCTAATTCACCCCTCCACTTT; CDR3 protein: CASARGRASNSPLHF
V gene: TRBV7-9; clone size: -; D gene: -; J gene: TRBJ1-3; CDR3 length: 19; CDR3 DNA: TGTGCCAGCAGCTTAAGGGTCAGGGGAGGGTTTGGTTCTGGAAACACCATATATTTT; CDR3 protein: CASSLRVRGGFGSGNTIYF
V gene: TRBV7-6; clone size: few; D gene: -; J gene: TRBJ2-7; CDR3 length: 15; CDR3 DNA: TGTGCCAGCACCCCATTAGGGCAGACAGCCTACGAGCAGTACTTC; CDR3 protein: CASTPLGQTAYEQYF
V gene: TRBV5-6; clone size: -; D gene: -; J gene: TRBJ2-1; CDR3 length: 15; CDR3 DNA: TGTGCCAGCAGTTTCAGCGGAGGCTCCTACAATGAGCAGTTCTTC; CDR3 protein: CASSFSGGSYNEQFF
V gene: TRBV6-5; clone size: -; D gene: TRBD1; J gene: TRBJ1-3; CDR3 length: 16; CDR3 DNA: TGTGCCAGCAGTTGGACAGGTGATAGCTCTGGAAACACCATATATTTT; CDR3 protein: CASSWTGDSSGNTIYF